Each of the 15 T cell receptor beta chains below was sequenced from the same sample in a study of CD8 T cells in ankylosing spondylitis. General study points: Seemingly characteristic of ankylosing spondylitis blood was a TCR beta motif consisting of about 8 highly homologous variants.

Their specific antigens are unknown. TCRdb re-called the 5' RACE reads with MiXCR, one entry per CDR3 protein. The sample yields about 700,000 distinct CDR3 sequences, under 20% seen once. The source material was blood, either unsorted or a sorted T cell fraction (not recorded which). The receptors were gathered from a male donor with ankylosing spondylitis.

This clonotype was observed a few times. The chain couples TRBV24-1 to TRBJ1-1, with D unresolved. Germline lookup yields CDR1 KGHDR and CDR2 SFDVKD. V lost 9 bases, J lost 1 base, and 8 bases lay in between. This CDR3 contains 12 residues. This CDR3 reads CATPDSNTEAFF. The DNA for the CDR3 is TGTGCCACCCCCGACTCGAACACTGAAGCTTTCTTT.

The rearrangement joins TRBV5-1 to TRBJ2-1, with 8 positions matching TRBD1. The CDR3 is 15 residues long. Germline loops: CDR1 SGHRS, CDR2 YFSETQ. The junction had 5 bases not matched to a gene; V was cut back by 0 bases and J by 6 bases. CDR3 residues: CASSLVQGAGNEQFF. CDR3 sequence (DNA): TGCGCCAGCAGCTTGGTCCAGGGGGCAGGCAATGAGCAGTTCTTC.

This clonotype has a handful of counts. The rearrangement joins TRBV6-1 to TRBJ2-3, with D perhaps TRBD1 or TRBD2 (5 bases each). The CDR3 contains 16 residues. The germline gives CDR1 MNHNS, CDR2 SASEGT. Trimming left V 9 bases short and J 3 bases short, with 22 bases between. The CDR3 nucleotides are TGTGCCAGTAAACGCAGAGGGGACCCTAGTACAGATACGCAGTATTTT. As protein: CASKRRGDPSTDTQYF.

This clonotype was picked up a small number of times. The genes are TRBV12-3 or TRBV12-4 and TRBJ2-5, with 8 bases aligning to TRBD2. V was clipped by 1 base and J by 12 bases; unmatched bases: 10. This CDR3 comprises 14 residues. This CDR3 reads CASSLGQQVTSEYF. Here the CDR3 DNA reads TGTGCCAGCAGTTTAGGACAGCAAGTGACTAGCGAGTACTTC.

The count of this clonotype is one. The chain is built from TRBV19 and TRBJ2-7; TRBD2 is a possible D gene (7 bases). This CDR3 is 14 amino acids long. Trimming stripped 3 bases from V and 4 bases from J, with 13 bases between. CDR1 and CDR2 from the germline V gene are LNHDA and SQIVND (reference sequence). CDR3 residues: CASSISGEGYEQYF. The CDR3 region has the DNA TGTGCCAGTAGTATTTCAGGGGAGGGGTACGAGCAGTACTTC.

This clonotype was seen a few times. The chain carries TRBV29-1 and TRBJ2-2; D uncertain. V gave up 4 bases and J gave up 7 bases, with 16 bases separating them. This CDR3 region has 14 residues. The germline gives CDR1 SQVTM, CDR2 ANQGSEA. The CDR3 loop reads CSVGGSGSGGELFF. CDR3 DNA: TGCAGCGTTGGTGGCTCTGGAAGTGGCGGGGAGCTGTTTTTT.

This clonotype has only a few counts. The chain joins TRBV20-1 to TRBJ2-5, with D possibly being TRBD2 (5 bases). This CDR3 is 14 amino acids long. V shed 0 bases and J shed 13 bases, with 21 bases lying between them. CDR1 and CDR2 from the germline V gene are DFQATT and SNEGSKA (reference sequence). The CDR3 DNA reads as TGCAGTGCTAGAGATAGCGCGGTGCACTCCCCTCCGTACTTC. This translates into CSARDSAVHSPPYF.

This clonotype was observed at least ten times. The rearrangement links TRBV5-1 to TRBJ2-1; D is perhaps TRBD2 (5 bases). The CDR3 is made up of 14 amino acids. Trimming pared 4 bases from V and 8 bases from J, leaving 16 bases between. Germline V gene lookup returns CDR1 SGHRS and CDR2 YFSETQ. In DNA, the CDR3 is TGCGCCAGCAGCCCCACGCCGGGGTCCCATGAGCAGTTCTTC. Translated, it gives CASSPTPGSHEQFF.

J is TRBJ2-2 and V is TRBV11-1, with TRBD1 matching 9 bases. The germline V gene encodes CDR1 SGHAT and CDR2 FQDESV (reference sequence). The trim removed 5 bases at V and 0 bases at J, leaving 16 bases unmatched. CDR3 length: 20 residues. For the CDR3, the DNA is TGTGCCAGCAGCGTACCCCCGCGACAGGGGGTTTCATCGAACACCGGGGAGCTGTTTTTT. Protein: CASSVPPRQGVSSNTGELFF.

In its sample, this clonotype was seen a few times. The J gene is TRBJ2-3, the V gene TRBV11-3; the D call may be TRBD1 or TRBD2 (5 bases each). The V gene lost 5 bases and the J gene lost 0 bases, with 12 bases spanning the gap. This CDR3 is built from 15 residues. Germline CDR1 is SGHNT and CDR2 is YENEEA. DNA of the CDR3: TGTGCCAGCAGCGGTGGGGACCGTAGCACAGATACGCAGTATTTT. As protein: CASSGGDRSTDTQYF.

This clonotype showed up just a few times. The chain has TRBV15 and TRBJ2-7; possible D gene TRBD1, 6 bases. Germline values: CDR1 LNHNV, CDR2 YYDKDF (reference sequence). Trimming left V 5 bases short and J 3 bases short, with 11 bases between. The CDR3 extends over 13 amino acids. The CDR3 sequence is CATSRDTYYEQYF. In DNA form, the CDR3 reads TGTGCCACCAGCCGGGACACCTACTACGAGCAGTACTTC.

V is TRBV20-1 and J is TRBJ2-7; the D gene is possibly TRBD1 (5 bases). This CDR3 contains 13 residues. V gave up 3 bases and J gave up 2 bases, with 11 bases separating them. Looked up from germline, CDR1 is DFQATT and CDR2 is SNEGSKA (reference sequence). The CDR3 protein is CSARGLVTYEQYF. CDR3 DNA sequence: TGCAGTGCTAGGGGGCTCGTCACCTACGAGCAGTACTTC.

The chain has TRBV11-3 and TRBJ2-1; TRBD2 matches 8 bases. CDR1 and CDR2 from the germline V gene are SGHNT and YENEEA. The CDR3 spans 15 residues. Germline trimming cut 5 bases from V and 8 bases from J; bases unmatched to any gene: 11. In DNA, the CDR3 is TGTGCCAGCAGCCCCGAGGAGCGGGGGCAGGATGAGCAGTTCTTC. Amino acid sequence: CASSPEERGQDEQFF.

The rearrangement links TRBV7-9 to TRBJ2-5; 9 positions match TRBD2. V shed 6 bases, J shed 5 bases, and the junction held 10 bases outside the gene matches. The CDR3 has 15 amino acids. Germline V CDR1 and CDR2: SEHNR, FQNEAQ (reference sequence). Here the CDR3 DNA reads TGTGCCAGCAGGTTGACTAGCGGAGTTGGGGAGACCCAGTACTTC. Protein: CASRLTSGVGETQYF.

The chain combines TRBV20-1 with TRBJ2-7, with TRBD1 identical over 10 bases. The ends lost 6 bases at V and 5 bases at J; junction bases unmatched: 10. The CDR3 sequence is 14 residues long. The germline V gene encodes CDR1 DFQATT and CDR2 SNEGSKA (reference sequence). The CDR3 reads CSAVRQGAVDEQYF. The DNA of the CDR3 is TGCAGTGCGGTTCGACAGGGGGCGGTCGACGAGCAGTACTTC.